The 32 T cell receptor beta chains reported below all come from one sample, sequenced in a study of response to subunit inactivated influenza vaccine. TCRdb re-called the RT-PCR reads through MiXCR, storing one row per CDR3 protein. Here the sample spans roughly 630,000 distinct CDR3 sequences, approximately 14% being singletons. The sample here was PBMCs from blood, taken around two weeks before vaccination. Receptors were obtained from a man aged 50-60 years who received an inactivated influenza vaccine.

This clonotype was seen a handful of times. This chain links TRBV20-1 with TRBJ2-7; D may be TRBD2 (6 bases). Trimming pared 6 bases from V and 6 bases from J, leaving 21 bases between. The germline V gene encodes CDR1 DFQATT and CDR2 SNEGSKA (reference sequence). There are 14 residues in the CDR3. The CDR3 protein is CSAIGRRRGGEQYF. As DNA, the CDR3 is TGCAGTGCCATTGGTCGTCGTAGGGGAGGCGAGCAGTACTTC.

Only a few counts were recorded for this clonotype. This chain joins TRBV29-1 and TRBJ1-1; no reliable D call. This CDR3 contains 13 residues. Germline CDR1 reads SQVTM; CDR2 reads ANQGSEA. Trimming left V 8 bases short and J 1 base short, with 14 bases between. The CDR3 DNA sequence: TGCAGCTCGTGGAGCGGGCGGAACACTGAAGCTTTCTTT. Translating it yields CSSWSGRNTEAFF.

This clonotype appeared many times. The genes are TRBV12-3 or TRBV12-4 and TRBJ2-7; 9 bases agree with TRBD2. The CDR3 has 15 residues. With 2 bases clipped from V and 4 bases from J, the junction kept 6 bases outside the gene matches. This CDR3 reads CASSLSSSGVYEQYF. The DNA of the CDR3 is TGTGCCAGCAGTTTATCCTCTAGCGGGGTATACGAGCAGTACTTC.

The V call is TRBV29-1, the J call TRBJ2-3; no firm D call. CDR1 SQVTM and CDR2 ANQGSEA come from the germline V gene. This CDR3 spans 13 amino acids. Trimming removed 4 bases at V and 2 bases at J, with 10 bases between. In nucleotides, the CDR3 is TGCAGCGTTGTTGGACGGTACACAGATACGCAGTATTTT. Its protein is CSVVGRYTDTQYF.

This clonotype was picked up many times. The J gene is TRBJ2-1, the V gene TRBV29-1; 7 nucleotides agree with TRBD1. CDR1 and CDR2 from the germline V gene are SQVTM and ANQGSEA. J was trimmed by 10 bases and V by 6 bases; bases with no gene match: 9. The CDR3 length is 12 residues. In DNA, the CDR3 is TGCAGCGTAGGACAGGCCCCAGGGGAGCAGTTCTTC. Its translation is CSVGQAPGEQFF.

This clonotype was observed a few times. The gene calls are TRBV30 and TRBJ1-1, with a tentative D call TRBD1 (6 bases). The germline V and J ends were trimmed by 4 bases and 4 bases, with 16 bases remaining between them. Looked up from germline, CDR1 is GTSNPN and CDR2 is SVGIG (reference sequence). The CDR3 totals 14 residues. Written as DNA, the CDR3 is TGTGCCTGGACGGTCCAGGGAGGGGGCACTGAAGCTTTCTTT. It is translated as CAWTVQGGGTEAFF.

Notes on this clonotype: Just one base apart from a much larger clone, this may be a read error. The chain combines TRBV27 with TRBJ2-1, with D perhaps being TRBD1 or TRBD2 (5 bases each). The CDR3 contains 16 residues. Germline CDR1 MNHEY, CDR2 SMNVEV (reference sequence). Trimming took 0 bases from V and 9 from J, leaving 18 bases between them. CDR3: CASSLSGGTIGAEQFF. CDR3 coding DNA: TGTGCCAGCAGTTTATCTGGGGGAACGATCGGCGCTGAGCAGTTCTTC.

This clonotype occurred a few times. The chain combines TRBV20-1 with TRBJ2-1; 9 bases fit TRBD2. There are 14 residues in the CDR3. Trimming took 5 bases from V and 6 from J; bases not matched to a gene: 8. CDR1 DFQATT and CDR2 SNEGSKA come from the germline V gene (reference sequence). The CDR3 loop reads CSAPVSGRSNEQFF. CDR3 DNA: TGCAGTGCTCCAGTCAGCGGGAGGAGCAATGAGCAGTTCTTC.

This clonotype was recorded many times. The gene calls are TRBV5-5 and TRBJ1-5; D ambiguous. Germline CDR1 SGHKS, CDR2 YYEKEE (reference sequence). The germline V and J ends were trimmed by 3 bases and 5 bases, with 15 bases remaining between them. This CDR3 region has 15 residues. The CDR3 sequence is CASSSGAGSYQPQHF. The CDR3 DNA is TGTGCCAGCAGCTCTGGCGCGGGATCCTATCAGCCCCAGCATTTT.

The chain recombines TRBV20-1 with TRBJ2-3; 10 bases fit TRBD2. Germline values: CDR1 DFQATT, CDR2 SNEGSKA (reference sequence). V trimming: 0 bases; J trimming: 1 base; junction bases outside the gene matches: 4. The CDR3 extends over 16 amino acids. CDR3 loop: CSARDRLAGGTDTQYF. Written as DNA, the CDR3 is TGCAGTGCTAGAGATAGGCTAGCGGGGGGCACAGATACGCAGTATTTT.

The chain uses TRBV5-1 and TRBJ2-5; 12 bases fit TRBD2. CDR3 length equals 16 residues. After removal of 0 bases from V and 5 bases from J, the junction contained 5 bases not matched to a gene. Germline V CDR1 and CDR2: SGHRS, YFSETQ. The CDR3 region is CASSLARTSGVETQYF. CDR3 nucleotides: TGCGCCAGCAGCTTGGCCAGGACTAGCGGGGTTGAGACCCAGTACTTC.

The rearrangement links TRBV19 to TRBJ2-5; unclear D gene. Per the germline V gene, CDR1 is LNHDA and CDR2 is SQIVND (reference sequence). The V gene lost 5 bases and the J gene lost 3 bases, with 13 bases spanning the gap. The CDR3 has 14 residues. The CDR3 DNA follows: TGTGCCAGTAGTCATTATGGTACAGAAGAGACCCAGTACTTC. It encodes CASSHYGTEETQYF.

The chain recombines TRBV5-1 with TRBJ2-7, with TRBD1 matching over 10 bases. This CDR3 spans 14 amino acids. CDR1 is SGHRS, CDR2 YFSETQ, per germline. After removal of 4 bases from V and 5 bases from J, the junction contained 6 bases not matched to a gene. The CDR3 DNA sequence: TGCGCCAGCAGCGAGGGACAGGGGATCCACGAGCAGTACTTC. It encodes CASSEGQGIHEQYF.

This clonotype has ten or more counts. V gene TRBV20-1 combines with J gene TRBJ2-1, with D perhaps TRBD1 (6 bases). V lost 3 bases and J lost 5, with 11 bases in between. The CDR3 loop spans 13 amino acids. Per the germline V gene, CDR1 is DFQATT and CDR2 is SNEGSKA (reference sequence). CDR3 in amino acids: CSASQDRNNEQFF. Written as DNA, the CDR3 is TGCAGTGCTAGCCAGGACAGAAACAATGAGCAGTTCTTC.

The table lists this clonotype with many counts. V gene TRBV12-3 or TRBV12-4 combines with J gene TRBJ2-1, with 13 bases identical to TRBD2. The CDR3 totals 16 residues. J gave up 4 bases and V 5 bases, and 5 bases lay outside the gene matches. Here the CDR3 reads CASSPPGLAGYNEQFF. In DNA form, the CDR3 reads TGTGCCAGCAGTCCCCCGGGACTAGCGGGGTACAATGAGCAGTTCTTC.

The V gene is TRBV28, the J gene TRBJ1-2; 7 bases line up with TRBD1. This CDR3 spans 14 amino acids. Per germline, CDR1 MDHEN and CDR2 SYDVKM. The trim removed 5 bases at V and 8 bases at J, leaving 11 bases unmatched. DNA of the CDR3: TGTGCCAGCAGTCCAGAACCGACAGGGCACGGCTACACCTTC. Translation: CASSPEPTGHGYTF.

This clonotype was observed a few times. The chain links TRBV7-2 to TRBJ2-7; 7 positions agree with TRBD1. Trimming at V came to 5 bases and at J to 4 bases, leaving 5 bases not matched to a gene. CDR3 length: 13 residues. Germline assignment: CDR1 SGHTA and CDR2 FQGNSA. The CDR3 here is CASSMTGRYEQYF. The CDR3 bases are TGTGCCAGCAGCATGACAGGGCGGTACGAGCAGTACTTC.

CDR3 coding DNA: TGTGCCAGCAGTTTCCGCGGCGGGGGAGCCTACAATGAGCAGTTCTTC. Translation gives CASSFRGGGAYNEQFF. This rearrangement joins TRBV12-3 or TRBV12-4 to TRBJ2-1, with TRBD2 matching 7 bases. This CDR3 is built from 16 residues. V shed 3 bases, J shed 2 bases, and the junction held 7 bases outside the gene matches.

The genes are TRBV25-1 and TRBJ1-2, with D maybe TRBD1 (6 bases). CDR1 MGHDK and CDR2 SYGVNS come from the germline V gene. V was pared by 8 bases and J by 3 bases, with 13 bases between. The CDR3 spans 13 residues. CDR3 DNA: TGTGCCAGCTCAGGGGTGATCGACTATGGCTACACCTTC. This codes for CASSGVIDYGYTF.

This chain uses TRBV7-9 with TRBJ2-7; D is perhaps TRBD2 (6 bases). CDR1 and CDR2 (germline): SEHNR, FQNEAQ (reference sequence). V lost 0 bases to trimming and J lost 5 bases, with 8 bases between them. The CDR3 runs to 13 residues. CDR3 nucleotides: TGTGCCAGCAGCTTAGCGGGGGGTCACGAGCAGTACTTC. As protein: CASSLAGGHEQYF.

The gene calls are TRBV3-1 and TRBJ2-5; TRBD2 matches 8 bases. CDR1 LGHDT and CDR2 YNNKEL come from the germline V gene (reference sequence). CDR3 length: 17 residues. Trimming took 0 bases from V and 5 from J; bases not matched to a gene: 11. The CDR3 sequence is CASSQDLIRTSMETQYF. CDR3 nucleotides: TGTGCCAGCAGCCAAGATCTGATTAGGACTAGCATGGAGACCCAGTACTTC.

This sequence joins TRBV21-1 and TRBJ2-3. TRBV21-1 is an annotated pseudogene. The CDR3 consists of 16 residues. For the CDR3, the DNA is TGTGCCAGCACCACCCTAGATGATCATTACACAGATACGCAGTATTTT. It translates to CASTTLDDHYTDTQYF.

This clonotype appeared a few times. This chain uses TRBV7-9 with TRBJ1-2, with D unclear. Germline values: CDR1 SEHNR, CDR2 FQNEAQ (reference sequence). The ends were cut back, 5 bases at V and 2 bases at J, with 12 bases in the middle. The CDR3 spans 14 residues. DNA for the CDR3: TGTGCCAGCAGCGACCGACAAACCAACTATGGCTACACCTTC. Its protein is CASSDRQTNYGYTF.

The chain links TRBV28 to TRBJ1-4; 8 nucleotides match TRBD1. This CDR3 comprises 14 residues. Trimming took 8 bases from V and 0 from J; bases not matched to a gene: 2. From germline, CDR1 is MDHEN and CDR2 SYDVKM. In DNA form, the CDR3 reads TGTGCCAGCGGACAGGGAGCAACTAATGAAAAACTGTTTTTT. This translates into CASGQGATNEKLFF. Full variable domain (missing parts from reference TRBV28 and TRBJ1-4): DVKVTQSSRYLVKRTGEKVFLECVQDMDHENMFWYRQDPGLGLRLIYFSYDVKMKEKGDIPEGYSVSREKKERFSLILESASTNQTSMYLCASGQGATNEKLFFGSGTQLSVL.

This clonotype was counted only a few times. V and J are TRBV7-9 and TRBJ2-5; possibly TRBD2 for D (6 bases). This CDR3 is 16 amino acids long. The ends were cut back, 5 bases at V and 5 bases at J, with 21 bases in the middle. CDR1 is SEHNR and CDR2 is FQNEAQ in the germline V gene (reference sequence). The chain's CDR3 is CASSEIFTAGRETQYF. The CDR3 bases are TGTGCCAGCAGCGAAATATTTACGGCGGGACGGGAGACCCAGTACTTC.

This clonotype was counted between two and nine times. The chain is built from TRBV4-3 and TRBJ2-3, with 10 bases lining up with TRBD2. CDR3 size: 15 residues. The V segment lost 0 bases and the J segment 7 bases; nucleotides outside the gene matches: 4. The germline V gene has CDR1 LGHNA and CDR2 YSLEER. CDR3 loop: CASSQDIAGGNTQYF. CDR3 coding DNA: TGCGCCAGCAGCCAAGATATAGCGGGAGGAAATACGCAGTATTTT.

This clonotype was found a few times. The chain joins TRBV4-3 to TRBJ2-1; 7 bases align to TRBD1. Germline trimming cut 0 bases from V and 3 bases from J; bases unmatched to any gene: 5. This CDR3 spans 16 amino acids. Germline CDR1 reads LGHNA; CDR2 reads YSLEER. CDR3 coding DNA: TGCGCCAGCAGCCAAGAGGGCAGGGGGTTCTACAATGAGCAGTTCTTC. It encodes CASSQEGRGFYNEQFF.

This clonotype turned up a few times. The J gene is TRBJ2-1, the V gene TRBV29-1, with a weak D call TRBD2 (7 bases). The V gene's germline CDR1 is SQVTM and CDR2 ANQGSEA. This CDR3 spans 14 amino acids. V lost 7 bases, J lost 5 bases, and 18 bases lay in between. CDR3 bases: TGCAGCGGCGGTGGGAGGGGGGGGAACAATGAGCAGTTCTTC. Translated, it gives CSGGGRGGNNEQFF.

A few counts support this clonotype. The chain combines TRBV12-3 or TRBV12-4 with TRBJ2-1; either TRBD1 or TRBD2 may supply D (5 bases each). There are 15 residues in the CDR3. V lost 7 bases to trimming and J lost 0 bases, with 13 bases between them. The CDR3 loop is CASTPGAYSYNEQFF. The CDR3 bases are TGTGCCAGCACCCCCGGGGCCTACTCCTACAATGAGCAGTTCTTC.

The genes are TRBV15 and TRBJ2-1; perhaps TRBD2 as D (6 bases). Germline values: CDR1 LNHNV, CDR2 YYDKDF (reference sequence). Trimming shortened V by 1 base and J by 3 bases, and 16 bases separated the two germline ends. The CDR3 consists of 17 residues. CDR3 residues: CATSRGPGGTFYNEQFF. The CDR3 nucleotides read TGTGCCACCAGCAGAGGCCCAGGCGGGACCTTCTACAATGAGCAGTTCTTC. Drawing the rest from reference TRBV15 and TRBJ2-1, the complete variable domain is DAMVIQNPRYQVTQFGKPVTLSCSQTLNHNVMYWYQQKSSQAPKLLFHYYDKDFNNEADTPDNFQSRRPNTSFCFLDIRSPGLGDTAMYLCATSRGPGGTFYNEQFFGPGTRLTVL.

V usage is TRBV20-1 and J usage is TRBJ2-1, with 8 bases fitting TRBD1. Germline V gene data show CDR1 as DFQATT and CDR2 as SNEGSKA (reference sequence). CDR3 length: 16 amino acids. With V trimmed by 3 bases and J by 8 bases, 15 bases remained unmatched. CDR3 nucleotides: TGCAGTGCTAGGGGCGCAGGGGGCCATATTAGGGATGAGCAGTTCTTC. Protein: CSARGAGGHIRDEQFF.

J is TRBJ2-3 and V is TRBV24-1; TRBD2 agrees at 9 bases. The CDR3 totals 20 residues. Germline assignment: CDR1 KGHDR and CDR2 SFDVKD. The V segment lost 5 bases and the J segment 2 bases; nucleotides outside the gene matches: 19. Written as DNA, the CDR3 is TGTGCCACCAGTGGGATGGGAGCGGGAGGCCGCCCCAGAAACACAGATACGCAGTATTTT. Translating it yields CATSGMGAGGRPRNTDTQYF.